The 4 T cell receptor beta chains below come from one sample, sequenced in a study of early T cells in non-severe SARS-CoV-2 infection. TCRdb re-analysed the 5' RACE reads in MiXCR, keeping a single row per CDR3 protein. The top ten clones hold about 9.9% of a sample with 40,000 to 45,000 distinct CDR3 sequences, approximately 11% of them seen once. What was sequenced was whole blood. The receptor source for this set is an adult who was a healthcare worker with PCR-confirmed SARS-CoV-2 infection or an uninfected control (not recorded which).

V usage is TRBV2 and J usage is TRBJ1-2, with 8 bases fitting TRBD1. CDR3 length: 13 residues. V lost 9 bases to trimming and J lost 6 bases; unmatched junction nucleotides: 9. Looked up from germline, CDR1 is SNHLY and CDR2 is FYNNEI. The CDR3, as DNA: TGTGCCAGTACGAAGGGACAGGTAGATGGCTACACCTTC. This gives the protein CASTKGQVDGYTF.

This clonotype has at least ten counts. J is TRBJ2-2 and V is TRBV6-6; the D gene is possibly TRBD1 (6 bases). The length of the CDR3 is 13 residues. Looked up from germline, CDR1 is MNHNY and CDR2 is SVGAGI (reference sequence). Trimming pared 6 bases from V and 6 bases from J, leaving 11 bases between. DNA for the CDR3: TGTGCCAGCAGCCCCCCAGGGGCCGGGGAGCTGTTTTTT. As protein: CASSPPGAGELFF.

This clonotype was recorded at least ten times. The V and J genes are TRBV15 and TRBJ2-3; no firm D call. CDR1 LNHNV and CDR2 YYDKDF come from the germline V gene (reference sequence). V lost 1 base and J lost 5, with 4 bases in between. The CDR3 contains 12 residues. CDR3 in amino acids: CATSRAQDTQYF. The CDR3 region has the DNA TGTGCCACCAGCAGAGCGCAAGATACGCAGTATTTT.

This clonotype was observed many times. The chain links TRBV12-3 or TRBV12-4 to TRBJ2-7; 9 nucleotides match TRBD1. V dropped 7 bases and J dropped 4; count of bases not matched to a gene: 11. The CDR3 totals 15 residues. The CDR3 protein is CASNRGTGLGYEQYF. As DNA, the CDR3 is TGTGCCAGCAATCGGGGGACAGGGCTAGGGTACGAGCAGTACTTC.